The 3 T cell receptor beta chains presented below share a single source sample, sequenced in a study of blood T cell repertoires in COVID-19. Repertoires were generated with immunoSEQ multiplex PCR, while TCRdb's copy carries only in-frame clones and drops some. The sample includes 250,000 or so clones, about 93% of them seen just once. Sequencing used peripheral blood. Receptors originate from a man aged 25-45 years with COVID-19, enrolled during active disease.

This chain uses TRBV5-1 with TRBJ2-5; D gene unclear. V was clipped by 2 bases and J by 0 bases, with 8 bases between them. The V gene's germline CDR1 is SGHRS and CDR2 YFSETQ. There are 14 residues in the CDR3. CDR3 residues: CASSFSSDQETQYF. The CDR3 DNA reads TGCGCCAGCAGCTTTTCCAGCGACCAAGAGACCCAGTACTTC.

V and J are TRBV7-3 and TRBJ1-3, with D tentatively TRBD1 (6 bases). The CDR3 runs 16 residues. V was cut by 5 bases and J by 0 bases, with 14 bases left in between. Germline V CDR1 and CDR2: SGHTA, FQGTGA. CDR3 in DNA: TGTGCCAGCAGCCAAACCCCGACAGGCTCTGGAAACACCATATATTTT. Translated: CASSQTPTGSGNTIYF.

This sequence joins TRBV2 and TRBJ2-2; D gene unclear. The CDR3 extends over 13 amino acids. Germline values: CDR1 SNHLY, CDR2 FYNNEI. Trimming took off 8 bases at V and 5 bases at J, with 12 bases between the two ends. CDR3 in DNA: TGTGCCAGCCGCGTTCGCGAAACCGGGGAGCTGTTTTTT. Amino acids: CASRVRETGELFF.